This TCR beta chain was retrieved from a study of T cell repertoires in cytomegalovirus infection. Study information: From public TCR beta signatures came an indication of both CMV infection and matching HLA type. Study-wide results and caveats: The ex vivo response was dominated by HLA-C-restricted CMV-specific TCR beta clonotypes. Cumulative frequency (of public TCR beta family members) identified carriers of CMV plus the relevant HLA.

This clonotype was counted many times. The target antigen is unknown. TCRdb analysed the reads with MiXCR anew, one entry per CDR3 protein. Of a few hundred thousand distinct CDR3 sequences in the sample, approximately 9.1% are singletons; the top ten hold more than 13%. The germline V gene has CDR1 SGHTA and CDR2 FQGNSA. Trimming pared 8 bases from V and 0 bases from J, leaving 5 bases between. CDR3 size: 12 residues. This TCR was sampled from a human donor in good health (CMV status not recorded). Some clones in this sample may be carry-over from other donors' samples. The chain carries TRBV7-2 and TRBJ1-5; D remains unclear. The specimen was PBMCs. The CDR3 loop reads CASGYSNQPQHF. CDR3 in DNA: TGTGCCAGCGGCTATAGCAATCAGCCCCAGCATTTT.